The entry below gives a single T cell receptor (beta chain) sequence along with its context. What it binds is unknown. The sample originates from a study of spatial heterogeneity in lung cancer. Study-level information: The study consistently detected more beta-chain than alpha-chain sequences. General study points: There were more appearances of ubiquitous expanded tumor TCRs in blood at resection than at follow-up.

CDR1 is MNHEY and CDR2 is SVGEGT in the germline V gene. There are 16 residues in the CDR3. The ends lost 4 bases at V and 6 bases at J; junction bases unmatched: 7. Time point defined: sample taken at primary tumor resection. Whole RNA was taken from tumor, nontumor lung or frozen PBMC; it was then sequenced unsorted. The cohort: 70 to 75 early-stage, untreated non-small cell lung cancer patients. Single TCR cDNA molecules each had their own unique molecular identifier. MiXCR, run by TCRdb on the 5' RACE reads, gives a single entry per CDR3 protein. The data hold about 17,000 distinct CDR3 sequences, with 20% to 25% observed a single time.

The input for sequencing was PBMCs, taken at surgery. The clonotype comes from a female donor with early-stage non-small cell lung cancer. The chain recombines TRBV6-2 or TRBV6-3 with TRBJ2-1, with TRBD2 matching over 12 bases. CDR3 residues: CASSSRLAGGPNEQFF. The CDR3 DNA sequence: TGTGCCAGCAGTTCCCGGCTAGCGGGGGGGCCCAATGAGCAGTTCTTC.